These 15 T cell receptor beta chains originate from one sample sequenced in a study of T cell responses to AZD1222 COVID-19 vaccine. The method was immunoSEQ multiplex PCR; TCRdb's version includes in-frame clones alone and lacks a portion of them. Of about 120,000 clones listed, more than 85% are singletons. Sequenced here: peripheral blood, sampled on day 0 of AZD1222 vaccination. These receptor sequences come from an adult in good health.

This chain joins TRBV5-1 and TRBJ1-2; TRBD1 matches 8 bases. Germline CDR1 reads SGHRS; CDR2 reads YFSETQ. The CDR3 consists of 15 residues. With V trimmed by 0 bases and J by 8 bases, 9 bases remained unmatched. CDR3 amino acids: CASSLVTGGSSGYTF. The CDR3 bases are TGCGCCAGCAGCTTGGTAACAGGGGGGTCCTCGGGCTACACCTTC.

The V call is TRBV27, the J call TRBJ1-5, with a tentative D call TRBD1 (5 bases). CDR1 is MNHEY and CDR2 is SMNVEV in the germline V gene (reference sequence). V was shortened by 0 bases and J by 5 bases, with 14 bases between the two germline ends. This CDR3 spans 16 amino acids. In DNA form, the CDR3 reads TGTGCCAGCAGTTTATCGAGGGGAGAATTGGATCAGCCCCAGCATTTT. It specifies CASSLSRGELDQPQHF.

The chain has TRBV3-1 (or the pseudogene TRBV3-2) and TRBJ1-5, with D maybe TRBD1 (6 bases). From germline, CDR1 is LGHDT and CDR2 YNNKEL (reference sequence). V was trimmed by 4 bases and J by 9 bases, leaving 13 bases between them. This CDR3 comprises 13 residues. As DNA, the CDR3 is TGTGCCAGCAGCCCACAGGGAGAGGGGCCCCAGCATTTT. The encoded protein is CASSPQGEGPQHF.

This clone was seen once. The V gene is TRBV28, the J gene TRBJ1-5; a weak D match, TRBD1 (5 bases). The CDR3 contains 19 residues. V dropped 7 bases and J dropped 2 bases, with 27 bases sitting between them. CDR1 MDHEN and CDR2 SYDVKM come from the germline V gene. The DNA for the CDR3 is TGTGCCAGCACCCCAAGGTTTTTGGTCGGGGGAGAGGGCAATCAGCCCCAGCATTTT. Protein: CASTPRFLVGGEGNQPQHF.

The chain uses TRBV10-3 and TRBJ1-2, with a possible D match to TRBD1 (5 bases). The germline gives CDR1 ENHRY, CDR2 SYGVKD. The CDR3 is 15 amino acids. V shed 0 bases and J shed 0 bases, with 8 bases lying between them. The CDR3 spells CAISESQVANYGYTF. DNA of the CDR3: TGTGCCATCAGTGAGTCACAGGTAGCTAACTATGGCTACACCTTC.

This chain joins TRBV6-5 and TRBJ1-3; maybe TRBD1 (6 bases). Trimming took off 7 bases at V and 4 bases at J, with 14 bases between the two ends. The CDR3 sequence is 14 residues long. CDR1 and CDR2 from the germline V gene are MNHEY and SVGAGI. CDR3 residues: CASTIRQAGNTIYF. For the CDR3, the DNA is TGTGCCAGCACCATACGACAGGCCGGAAACACCATATATTTT.

V gene TRBV4-1 combines with J gene TRBJ2-1; 11 bases line up with TRBD2. The CDR3 has 16 residues. Germline CDR1 is MGHRA and CDR2 is YSYEKL. Trimming cost V 0 bases and J 3 bases; bases outside gene matches: 1. The CDR3 region is CASSQEGLADYNEQFF. The CDR3 DNA is TGCGCCAGCAGCCAAGAGGGACTAGCGGACTACAATGAGCAGTTCTTC.

The chain has TRBV15 and TRBJ1-5; D is uncertain. This CDR3 is 15 amino acids long. Per germline, CDR1 LNHNV and CDR2 YYDKDF (reference sequence). V shed 3 bases and J shed 5 bases, with 14 bases lying between them. This CDR3 is CATSREFSGYQPQHF. CDR3 nucleotides: TGTGCCACCAGCAGGGAGTTTTCCGGGTATCAGCCCCAGCATTTT. Full variable domain (outside the CDR3, taken from reference TRBV15 and TRBJ1-5): DAMVIQNPRYQVTQFGKPVTLSCSQTLNHNVMYWYQQKSSQAPKLLFHYYDKDFNNEADTPDNFQSRRPNTSFCFLDIRSPGLGDTAMYLCATSREFSGYQPQHFGDGTRLSIL.

This clone was found once. The V gene is TRBV28, the J gene TRBJ1-6; the match to TRBD1 covers 9 bases. V dropped 6 bases and J dropped 9; count of bases not matched to a gene: 9. The CDR3 is made up of 15 amino acids. Germline values: CDR1 MDHEN, CDR2 SYDVKM. CDR3 nucleotides: TGTGCCAGCAGGCTCTCCGGGACAGGGAGTTCACCCCTCCACTTT. This translates into CASRLSGTGSSPLHF.

The chain carries TRBV15 and TRBJ1-1; D not certain. V lost 1 base and J lost 2, with 5 bases in between. CDR1 is LNHNV, CDR2 YYDKDF, per germline (reference sequence). The CDR3 runs to 13 residues. In nucleotides, the CDR3 is TGTGCCACCAGCAGAGCGGTTAACACTGAAGCTTTCTTT. Translated, it gives CATSRAVNTEAFF.

The J gene is TRBJ1-2, the V gene TRBV3-1 (or the pseudogene TRBV3-2), with 8 nucleotides matching TRBD1. V lost 3 bases and J lost 8; bases outside the gene matches: 5. This CDR3 contains 13 residues. Germline V gene sequence: CDR1 LGHDT, CDR2 YNNKEL (reference sequence). DNA of the CDR3: TGTGCCAGCAGCCAGGCAACAGGGGGAGGCTACACCTTC. Encoded protein: CASSQATGGGYTF.

The V gene is TRBV4-1, the J gene TRBJ1-5; 7 bases are a match to TRBD1. The CDR3 covers 13 residues. The germline V gene has CDR1 MGHRA and CDR2 YSYEKL. V shed 4 bases, J shed 6 bases, and the junction held 3 bases outside the gene matches. The CDR3 reads CASSRDRAQPQHF. The DNA for the CDR3 is TGCGCCAGCAGCCGAGACAGGGCTCAGCCCCAGCATTTT.

This clone was detected only once. The chain joins TRBV5-6 to TRBJ2-7; D is undetermined. The V and J ends lost 0 bases and 1 base respectively, with 5 bases between them. This CDR3 contains 13 residues. Germline lookup yields CDR1 SGHDT and CDR2 YYEEEE. CDR3 amino acids: CASSLVGSYEQYF. For the CDR3, the DNA is TGTGCCAGCAGCTTGGTAGGTTCCTACGAGCAGTACTTC. Filled out from reference TRBV5-6 and TRBJ2-7, the complete variable domain reads DAGVTQSPTHLIKTRGQQVTLRCSPKSGHDTVSWYQQALGQGPQFIFQYYEEEERQRGNFPDRFSGHQFPNYSSELNVNALLLGDSALYLCASSLVGSYEQYFGPGTRLTVT.

This chain links TRBV11-2 with TRBJ2-3; 9 bases match TRBD2. This CDR3 is built from 16 residues. Germline lookup yields CDR1 SGHAT and CDR2 FQNNGV. After removal of 4 bases from V and 4 bases from J, the junction contained 9 bases not matched to a gene. The CDR3 nucleotides read TGTGCCAGCAGCTCGCCCCGGGGCGGGAGGGCAGATACGCAGTATTTT. Translating gives CASSSPRGGRADTQYF.

V is TRBV5-1 and J is TRBJ2-5, with 10 bases fitting TRBD2. CDR1 SGHRS and CDR2 YFSETQ come from the germline V gene. The CDR3 covers 17 residues. J lost 5 bases, V lost 4 bases, and 14 bases had no gene match. CDR3 bases: TGCGCCAGCAGCCCCGGATTCGACAGCGGGAGGGGGGAGACCCAGTACTTC. Protein product: CASSPGFDSGRGETQYF.